This T cell receptor (beta chain) is drawn from a study of PD-1 blockade in classical Hodgkin lymphoma. The overall study: The patients were dosed with nivolumab 3 mg/kg, infused intravenously every 2 weeks. Whole-study results and caveats: Complete responders had baseline diversity similar to newly diagnosed patients. Newly diagnosed patients were reported to start with lower TCR diversity than healthy donors. A significant rise in TCR diversity was seen by C4D1 for CD4+ cells but not for CD8+ cells.

A word on this clone: What it binds is not known.

This sample's time point: cycle 4 day 1 (C4D1), after 6 weeks of nivolumab. All patients relapsed after autologous stem cell transplantation, and brentuximab vedotin exposure varied. The table came from immunoSEQ multiplex PCR; TCRdb's copy has only in-frame clones and leaves some out. This sample has 16,000 or so clones; around 82% occur once, and the top ten carry around an eighth. The TCR originated in a human donor with classical Hodgkin lymphoma. The source was peripheral blood mononuclear cells (PBMCs), collected before the fourth cycle of nivolumab.

The CDR3 DNA reads TGTGCCAGTAGTATTGACCAGGGGCAAGAGACCCAGTACTTC. Encoded protein: CASSIDQGQETQYF. The chain joins TRBV19 to TRBJ2-5; TRBD1 might be the D (6 bases). Trimming pared 3 bases from V and 2 bases from J, leaving 10 bases between. The germline gives CDR1 LNHDA, CDR2 SQIVND (reference sequence). The CDR3 runs to 14 residues.